The subject of this entry is one T cell receptor beta chain. The data originate from a study of blood T cell repertoires in COVID-19. Germline trimming cut 6 bases from V and 6 bases from J; bases unmatched to any gene: 1. CDR1 and CDR2 (germline): KGHSH, LQKENI. This CDR3 spans 12 amino acids. Original processing methods: For nucleated cells, counts were estimated from reference gene primer amplification. Libraries were prepared by immunoSEQ multiplex PCR; TCRdb keeps only in-frame clonotypes and omits some of them. V, J and clone size are those of that table, while D and trimming were read from the DNA. The sample carries fewer than 250,000 clones, around nine tenths recorded once.

This TCR came from a man between 60 and 70 years old with acute or convalescent COVID-19. The rearrangement uses TRBV18 and TRBJ2-5; 10 nucleotides align to TRBD1. The specimen was peripheral blood. CDR3 region: CASSTGGKTQYF. DNA for the CDR3: TGTGCCAGCTCGACAGGGGGCAAGACCCAGTACTTC.